A selection of T cell receptor beta chains follows, all from one sample in a study of CD8 T cells in Susac syndrome. MiXCR, run by TCRdb on the immunoSEQ multiplex PCR reads, gives a single entry per CDR3 protein. Of about 120,000 distinct CDR3 sequences in the sample, 85% to 95% are singletons; the top ten hold 0.28%. The sequenced sample was CD8+ T cells from PBMCs. These receptors all stem from a human donor with Susac syndrome. The CDR3 runs from the conserved cysteine through the conserved F or W. The D gene is left open where the match is weak. Size is stated for part of the rows, as once, few or many counts, or as a class when the clone is expanded.

>-|-|TRBV6-1|TRBJ2-3
TGTGCCAGCAGTGAAGTAAGAATCCTAACAGATACGCAGTATTTT
CASSEVRILTDTQYF
>TRBD1|-|TRBV9|TRBJ1-2
TGTGCCAGCAGCGGGGACAGCGCCTATGGCTACACCTTC
CASSGDSAYGYTF
>-|-|TRBV29-1|TRBJ2-1
TGCAGCGTCCTGACAGGGTCACCGGGGGATGAGCAGTTCTTC
CSVLTGSPGDEQFF
>TRBD1|-|TRBV19|TRBJ2-7
TGTGCCAGTAGCTTCGGGACAGTTTACGAGCAGTACTTC
CASSFGTVYEQYF
>-|-|TRBV27|TRBJ1-6
TGTGCCAGCAGTCCGGGGACACCGGGTAATTCACCCCTCCACTTT
CASSPGTPGNSPLHF
>TRBD1|-|TRBV29-1|TRBJ2-1
TGCAGCGTTGCGTGGACAGGGACCTCCTACAATGAGCAGTTCTTC
CSVAWTGTSYNEQFF
>-|-|TRBV20-1|TRBJ2-7
TGCAGTGCTAGGGACGGGTTGAACTACGAGCAGTACTTC
CSARDGLNYEQYF
>TRBD1|once|TRBV4-1|TRBJ2-3
TGCGCCAGCAGCCACTACACACAGGGGCGGACTGGAGTAGATACGCAGTATTTT
CASSHYTQGRTGVDTQYF
>TRBD1|few|TRBV10-3|TRBJ2-5
TGTGCCATCAGTGAGTCCAGGGGGCTAAGAGAGACCCAGTACTTC
CAISESRGLRETQYF
>-|-|TRBV9|TRBJ2-7
TGTGCCAGCAGCGTCCGTTCCCTGGGCGAGCAGTACTTC
CASSVRSLGEQYF
>TRBD2|-|TRBV7-3|TRBJ2-1
TGTGCCAGCAGCTTAATGGGCGGGGGCAATGAGCAGTTCTTC
CASSLMGGGNEQFF
>-|-|TRBV3-1|TRBJ1-1
TGTGCCAGCAGCCAAGATTACGGGAGGGGGAACACTGAAGCTTTCTTT
CASSQDYGRGNTEAFF
>-|-|TRBV19|TRBJ2-3
TGTGCCAGTAGTCCTGGGACTTACACCCATTATTTT
CASSPGTYTHYF
>TRBD1|-|TRBV6-5|TRBJ2-3
TGTGCCAGCTCATTACAGGGGGCAGATACGCAGTATTTT
CASSLQGADTQYF
>-|-|TRBV12-3/TRBV12-4|TRBJ2-7
TGTGCCAGCAGTTCGAGCGCCTACGAGCAGTACTTC
CASSSSAYEQYF
>TRBD1|-|TRBV5-1|TRBJ1-1
TGCGCCAGCAGCAATAACAGGGGTGTGGGTTTCTTT
CASSNNRGVGFF
>-|-|TRBV3-1|TRBJ2-5
TGTGCCAGCAGCCGGGACTCTAGTGTGGAGACCCAGTACTTC
CASSRDSSVETQYF
>TRBD1|-|TRBV29-1|TRBJ1-2
TGCAGCGTGACAGGGGGCTCAACCTATGGCTACACCTTC
CSVTGGSTYGYTF
>-|-|TRBV12-5|TRBJ2-3
TGTGCTAGTGGTTTCTCCACGATCCATAGCACAGATACGCAGTATTTT
CASGFSTIHSTDTQYF
>TRBD2|-|TRBV12-3/TRBV12-4|TRBJ2-7
TGTGCCAGCAGTTTAGGGAGACTAGCGGGGAGCGAGCAGTACTTC
CASSLGRLAGSEQYF
>TRBD1|-|TRBV4-1|TRBJ1-5
TGCGCCAGCAGCCAAGAGGGACAGGGGCATCAGCCCCAGCATTTT
CASSQEGQGHQPQHF
>-|-|TRBV20-1|TRBJ2-5
TGCAGTGCTAGAGACTTGGCTATTGGACTTCAAGAGACCCAGTACTTC
CSARDLAIGLQETQYF
>-|-|TRBV19|TRBJ2-2
TGTGCCACGCCCGAGGCCGGGGAGCTGTTTTTT
CATPEAGELFF
>TRBD2|-|TRBV13|TRBJ2-3
TGTGCCAGCAGTCAAAAGGAGGTAGCGGGGGATACGCAGTATTTT
CASSQKEVAGDTQYF
>TRBD1|-|TRBV27|TRBJ2-6
TGTGCCAGCAGTTTCCTCGGGACAGGGTCTGGGGCCAACGTCCTGACTTTC
CASSFLGTGSGANVLTF
>-|-|TRBV12-3/TRBV12-4|TRBJ2-7
TGTGCCAGCAGTTTGGGGACACCGCCGAACGAGCAGTACTTC
CASSLGTPPNEQYF